This TCR beta chain was retrieved from a study of blood T cell repertoires in COVID-19. Across the study: Researchers got acute and convalescent COVID-19 samples from the United States, Italy and Spain. PBMCs, B-cell-depleted T cells, or T cells provided the cDNA or gDNA that made up the material.

As originally analysed: Reference gene primer amplification yielded estimated nucleated cell counts. Data came from immunoSEQ multiplex PCR; TCRdb stores just in-frame clones and leaves some out. That table supplies the V and J calls and clone size; D and trimming were determined from the DNA. The sample consists of 150,000 or so clones, approximately 90% of them appearing once. Sequenced: peripheral blood. The sequence derives from a young man with acute or convalescent COVID-19.

Here the CDR3 reads CAISESGGNQPQHF. The CDR3 coding sequence is TGTGCCATCAGTGAGTCGGGGGGGAACCAGCCCCAGCATTTT. The chain recombines TRBV10-3 with TRBJ1-5; possibly TRBD1 for D (5 bases). V dropped 0 bases and J dropped 7 bases, with 10 bases sitting between them. Per germline, CDR1 ENHRY and CDR2 SYGVKD. The CDR3 spans 14 residues.